This T cell receptor (beta chain) was identified during a study of control samples from healthy donors and cancer patients. Clones were read by immunoSEQ multiplex PCR, and TCRdb kept only the in-frame ones, dropping some. The table records 150,000 to 200,000 clones, 85% to 95% of them present only once. Trimming shortened V by 3 bases and J by 3 bases, and 12 bases separated the two germline ends. Germline loops: CDR1 LNHDA, CDR2 SQIVND (reference sequence). CDR3 size: 15 residues. The sample comprised blood. The gene calls are TRBV19 and TRBJ1-5, with a weak D call TRBD1 (5 bases). The sequence was collected from a woman in her late teens or twenties in good health. The CDR3 sequence is CASSMLATVNQPQHF. The CDR3 bases are TGTGCCAGTAGTATGCTTGCGACAGTCAATCAGCCCCAGCATTTT.